The 5 T cell receptor beta chains below all came from one sample that was sequenced in a study of read filtering for tumor transcriptome and immune sequencing (dated by TCRdb to the early 2020s). TCRdb records Illumina HiSeq 4000 as the sequencer. TCR libraries were constructed from 350 to 400 ng RNA using the Immunoverse kit, and molecular barcoded adaptors covering alpha/delta and beta/gamma chains were employed. The public reads were reprocessed in TCRdb via fastp at Q25 and MiXCR, keeping in-frame beta chains. When rows share a CDR3 protein, they turn into one entry using the most common DNA and genes. This sample has tens of thousands of distinct CDR3 sequences in its table, and about a fifth of those were observed once. The top ten clones comprise around an eighth of the sample. Material: a population of CD138-negative cells sorted from bone marrow. This sample's cell subset or site label indicates: bone marrow mononuclear cells depleted of CD138+ plasma/myeloma cells by negative magnetic selection. The receptors originated from a donor at least 40 years old with multiple myeloma.

This clonotype was seen at least ten times. This sequence joins TRBV5-1 and TRBJ2-7; TRBD2 is a possible D gene (7 bases). The V end lost 0 bases, the J end lost 6 bases, and 28 bases lay between the germline ends. The germline CDR1 and CDR2 sequences are SGHRS and YFSETQ. This CDR3 spans 19 amino acids. CDR3 in amino acids: CASSLGGSRPRRGGVEQYF. In DNA, the CDR3 is TGCGCCAGCAGCTTGGGTGGCAGCCGCCCGAGACGCGGGGGCGTCGAGCAGTACTTC.

As for this clonotype: A much larger clone differs by one base, so this may be a read error. The conserved final phenylalanine or tryptophan is absent from the CDR3, which likely points to a read error. V and J are TRBV10-3 and TRBJ2-4; D gene uncertain. Germline V lookup: CDR1 ENHRY, CDR2 SYGVKD. This CDR3 region has 15 residues. V lost 2 bases and J 1 base, leaving 9 bases between the germline ends. Here the CDR3 DNA reads TGTGCCATCAGTGAGGGGGTCGGGGCCAAAAACATTCAGTACCTC. It is translated as CAISEGVGAKNIQYL.

The table lists this clonotype with many counts. The chain uses TRBV5-1 and TRBJ2-2; no clear D. The CDR3 is 12 residues long. CDR1 is SGHRS, CDR2 YFSETQ, per germline. Trimming stripped 0 bases from V and 6 bases from J, with 3 bases between. The CDR3 nucleotides are TGCGCCAGCAGCTTGGAGGCCGGGGAGCTGTTTTTT. Protein sequence: CASSLEAGELFF.

The rearrangement joins TRBV4-2 to TRBJ2-7, with D possibly matching TRBD1 (5 bases). Trimming removed 2 bases at V and 3 bases at J, with 11 bases between. Germline lookup yields CDR1 LGHNA and CDR2 YNFKEQ. This CDR3 has 14 residues. CDR3 protein: CASSQTEGVYEQYF. The CDR3 DNA reads as TGTGCCAGCAGCCAAACGGAAGGGGTCTACGAGCAGTACTTC.

This clonotype was counted many times. The chain couples TRBV5-1 to TRBJ2-1, with no clear D. This CDR3 has 14 amino acids. V was shortened by 7 bases and J by 0 bases, with 11 bases between the two germline ends. Germline V gene data show CDR1 as SGHRS and CDR2 as YFSETQ. CDR3 nucleotide sequence: TGCGCCAGCGCAGACCGGAGCTCCTACAATGAGCAGTTCTTC. This codes for CASADRSSYNEQFF.